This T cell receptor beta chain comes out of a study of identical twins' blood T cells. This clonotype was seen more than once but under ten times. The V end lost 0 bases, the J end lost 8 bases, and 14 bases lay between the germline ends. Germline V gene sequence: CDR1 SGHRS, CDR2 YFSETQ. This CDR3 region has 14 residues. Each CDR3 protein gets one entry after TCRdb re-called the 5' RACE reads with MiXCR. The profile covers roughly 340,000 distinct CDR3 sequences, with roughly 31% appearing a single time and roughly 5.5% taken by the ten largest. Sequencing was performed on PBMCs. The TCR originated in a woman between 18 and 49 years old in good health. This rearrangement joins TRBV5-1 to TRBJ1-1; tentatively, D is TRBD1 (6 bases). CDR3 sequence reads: CASSLGDKTNEAFF. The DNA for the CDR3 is TGCGCCAGCAGCTTGGGGGACAAGACCAACGAAGCTTTCTTT.